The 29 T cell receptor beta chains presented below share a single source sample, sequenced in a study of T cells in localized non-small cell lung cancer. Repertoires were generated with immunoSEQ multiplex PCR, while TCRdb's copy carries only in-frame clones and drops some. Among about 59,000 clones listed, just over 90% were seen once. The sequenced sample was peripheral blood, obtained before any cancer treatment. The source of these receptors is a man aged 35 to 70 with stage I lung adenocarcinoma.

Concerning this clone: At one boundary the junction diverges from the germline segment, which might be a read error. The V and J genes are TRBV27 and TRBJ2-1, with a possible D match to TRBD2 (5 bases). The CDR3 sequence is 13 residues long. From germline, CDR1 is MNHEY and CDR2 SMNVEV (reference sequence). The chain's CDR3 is CATSMGSYNEQFF. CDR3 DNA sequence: TGTGCCACCAGTATGGGGAGCTACAATGAGCAGTTCTTC.

CDR3 sequence (DNA): TGTGCCAGCAGCTCAGAGGGATCCCAGTACTTC. Translating gives CASSSEGSQYF. The chain couples TRBV7-3 to TRBJ2-5, with D tentatively TRBD2 (5 bases). Germline CDR1 is SGHTA and CDR2 is FQGTGA. V was clipped by 4 bases and J by 9 bases, with 9 bases between them. The CDR3 sequence is 11 residues long.

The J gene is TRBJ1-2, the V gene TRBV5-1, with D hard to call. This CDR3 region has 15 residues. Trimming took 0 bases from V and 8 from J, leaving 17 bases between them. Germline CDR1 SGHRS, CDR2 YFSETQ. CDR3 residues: CASSLVAGSTAGYTF. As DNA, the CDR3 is TGCGCCAGCAGCTTGGTCGCCGGGAGTACGGCCGGCTACACCTTC.

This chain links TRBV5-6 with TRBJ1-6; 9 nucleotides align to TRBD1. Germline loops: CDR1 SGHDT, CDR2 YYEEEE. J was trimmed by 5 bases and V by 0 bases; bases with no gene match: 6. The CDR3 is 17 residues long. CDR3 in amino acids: CASSLVSGTGNNSPLHF. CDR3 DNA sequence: TGTGCCAGCAGCTTGGTTTCTGGGACAGGGAATAATTCACCCCTCCACTTT.

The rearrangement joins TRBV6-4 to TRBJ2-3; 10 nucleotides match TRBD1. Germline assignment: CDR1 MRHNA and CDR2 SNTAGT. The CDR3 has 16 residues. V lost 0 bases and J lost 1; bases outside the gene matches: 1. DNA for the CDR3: TGTGCCAGCAGTGACTCCGGGACAGGGGGCACAGATACGCAGTATTTT. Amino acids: CASSDSGTGGTDTQYF.

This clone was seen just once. CDR3 sequence reads: CASSPQGLPYNEQFF. Here the CDR3 DNA reads TGCGCCAGCAGCCCCCAGGGGTTACCGTACAATGAGCAGTTCTTC. The chain uses TRBV5-1 and TRBJ2-1; tentatively, D is TRBD1 (6 bases). The length of the CDR3 is 15 residues. The V end was cut by 4 bases, the J end by 4 bases, with 15 bases between. Germline loops: CDR1 SGHRS, CDR2 YFSETQ.

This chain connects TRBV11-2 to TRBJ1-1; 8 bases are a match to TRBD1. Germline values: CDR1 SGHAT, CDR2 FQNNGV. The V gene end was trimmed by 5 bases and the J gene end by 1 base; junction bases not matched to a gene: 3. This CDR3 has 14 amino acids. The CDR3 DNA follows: TGTGCCAGCAGCCGGGACAGGAAGAACACTGAAGCTTTCTTT. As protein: CASSRDRKNTEAFF.

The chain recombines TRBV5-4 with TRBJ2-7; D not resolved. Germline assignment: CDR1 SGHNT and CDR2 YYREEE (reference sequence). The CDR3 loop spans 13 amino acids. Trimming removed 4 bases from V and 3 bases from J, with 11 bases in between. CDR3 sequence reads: CASSRDGVYEQYF. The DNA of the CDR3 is TGTGCCAGCAGCAGAGACGGAGTCTACGAGCAGTACTTC.

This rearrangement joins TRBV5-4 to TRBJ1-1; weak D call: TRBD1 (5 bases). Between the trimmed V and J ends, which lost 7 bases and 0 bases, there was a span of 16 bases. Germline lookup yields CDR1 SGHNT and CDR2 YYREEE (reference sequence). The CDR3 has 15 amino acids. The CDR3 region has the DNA TGTGCCAGCGCACTAGGCACAGGATTGAACACTGAAGCTTTCTTT. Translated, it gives CASALGTGLNTEAFF. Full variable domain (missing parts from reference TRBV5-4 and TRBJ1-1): ETGVTQSPTHLIKTRGQQVTLRCSSQSGHNTVSWYQQALGQGPQFIFQYYREEENGRGNFPPRFSGLQFPNYSSELNVNALELDDSALYLCASALGTGLNTEAFFGQGTRLTVV.

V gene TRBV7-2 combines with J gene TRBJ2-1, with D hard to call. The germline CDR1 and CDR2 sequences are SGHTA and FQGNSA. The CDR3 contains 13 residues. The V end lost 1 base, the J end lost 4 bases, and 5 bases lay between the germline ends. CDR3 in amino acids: CASSLGLYNEQFF. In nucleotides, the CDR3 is TGTGCCAGCAGCTTAGGACTGTACAATGAGCAGTTCTTC.

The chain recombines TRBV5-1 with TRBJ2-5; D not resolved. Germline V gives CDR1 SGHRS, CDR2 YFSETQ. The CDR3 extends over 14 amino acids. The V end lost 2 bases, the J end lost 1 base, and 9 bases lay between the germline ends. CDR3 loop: CASSFLASQETQYF. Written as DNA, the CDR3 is TGCGCCAGCAGCTTTCTCGCCAGCCAAGAGACCCAGTACTTC.

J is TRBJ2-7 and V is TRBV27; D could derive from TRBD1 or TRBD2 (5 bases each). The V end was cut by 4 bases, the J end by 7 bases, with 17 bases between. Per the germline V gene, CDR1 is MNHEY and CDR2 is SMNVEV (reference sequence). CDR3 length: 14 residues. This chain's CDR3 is CASSYGGVWREQYF. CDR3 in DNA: TGTGCCAGCAGTTATGGGGGTGTATGGCGAGAGCAGTACTTC.

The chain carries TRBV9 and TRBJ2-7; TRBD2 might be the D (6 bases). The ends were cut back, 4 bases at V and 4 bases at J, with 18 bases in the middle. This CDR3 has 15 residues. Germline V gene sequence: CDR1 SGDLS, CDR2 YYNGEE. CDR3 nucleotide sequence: TGTGCCAGCAGCCCCTCTGGGGGGATAGAGTACGAGCAGTACTTC. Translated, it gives CASSPSGGIEYEQYF.

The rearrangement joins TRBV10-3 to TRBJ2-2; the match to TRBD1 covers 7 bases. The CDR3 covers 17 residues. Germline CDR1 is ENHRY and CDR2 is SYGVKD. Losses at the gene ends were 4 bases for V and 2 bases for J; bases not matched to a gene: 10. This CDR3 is CAISGGPRQGNTGELFF. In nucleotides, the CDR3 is TGTGCCATCAGTGGAGGACCTAGACAGGGAAACACCGGGGAGCTGTTTTTT.

Written as DNA, the CDR3 is TGTGCCAGCACCAGTTTGGGGTTTGGGGATGACTACGAGCAGTACTTC. As protein: CASTSLGFGDDYEQYF. The V and J genes are TRBV6-6 and TRBJ2-7; D remains unclear. V lost 7 bases and J lost 3, with 22 bases in between. Per germline, CDR1 MNHNY and CDR2 SVGAGI (reference sequence). CDR3 length: 16 amino acids.

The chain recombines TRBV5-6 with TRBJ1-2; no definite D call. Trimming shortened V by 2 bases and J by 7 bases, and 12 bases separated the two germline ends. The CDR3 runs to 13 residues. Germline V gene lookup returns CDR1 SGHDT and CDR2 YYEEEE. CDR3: CASSLFAGSGYTF. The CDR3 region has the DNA TGTGCCAGCAGCTTATTCGCTGGGAGTGGCTACACCTTC.

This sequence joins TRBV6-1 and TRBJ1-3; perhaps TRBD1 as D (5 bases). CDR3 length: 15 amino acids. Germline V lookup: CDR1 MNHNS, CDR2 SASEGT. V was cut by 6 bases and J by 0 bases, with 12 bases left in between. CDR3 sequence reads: CASREDMSSGNTIYF. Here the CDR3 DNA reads TGTGCCAGCAGAGAGGACATGAGCTCTGGAAACACCATATATTTT.

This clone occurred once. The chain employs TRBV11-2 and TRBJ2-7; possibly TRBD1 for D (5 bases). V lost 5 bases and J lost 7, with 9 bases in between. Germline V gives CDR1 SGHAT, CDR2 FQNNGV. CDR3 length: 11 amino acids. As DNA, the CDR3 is TGTGCCAGCAGCCGTGGGGCGGAGCAGTACTTC. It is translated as CASSRGAEQYF.

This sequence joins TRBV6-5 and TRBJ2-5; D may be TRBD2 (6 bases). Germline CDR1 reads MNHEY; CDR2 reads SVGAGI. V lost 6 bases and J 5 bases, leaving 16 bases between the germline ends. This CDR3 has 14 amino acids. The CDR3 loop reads CASSQAGFRETQYF. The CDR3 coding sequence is TGTGCCAGCAGCCAGGCGGGGTTTCGGGAGACCCAGTACTTC.

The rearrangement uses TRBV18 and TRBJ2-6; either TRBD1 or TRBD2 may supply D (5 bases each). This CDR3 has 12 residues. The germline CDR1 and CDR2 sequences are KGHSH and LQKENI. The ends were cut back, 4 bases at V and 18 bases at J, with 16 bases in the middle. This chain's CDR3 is CASSRGDGKGTF. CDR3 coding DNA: TGTGCCAGCTCACGTGGGGACGGCAAAGGGACTTTC.

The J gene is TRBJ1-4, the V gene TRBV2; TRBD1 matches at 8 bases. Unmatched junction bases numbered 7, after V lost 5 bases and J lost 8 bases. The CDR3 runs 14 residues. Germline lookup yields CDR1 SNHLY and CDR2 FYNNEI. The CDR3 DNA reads TGTGCCAGCAGTACCCAGGGGGCAGGGGAAAAACTGTTTTTT. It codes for CASSTQGAGEKLFF.

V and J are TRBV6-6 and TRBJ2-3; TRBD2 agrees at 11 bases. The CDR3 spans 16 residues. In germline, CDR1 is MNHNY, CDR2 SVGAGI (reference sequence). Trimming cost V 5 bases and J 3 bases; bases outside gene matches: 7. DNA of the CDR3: TGTGCCAGCAGTCGCCCACTAGCGGGAGCAACAGATACGCAGTATTTT. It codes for CASSRPLAGATDTQYF.

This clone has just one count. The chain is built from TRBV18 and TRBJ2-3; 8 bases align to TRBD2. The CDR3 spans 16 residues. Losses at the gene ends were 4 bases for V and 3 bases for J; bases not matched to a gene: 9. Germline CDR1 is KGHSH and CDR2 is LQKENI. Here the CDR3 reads CASSHGRGPRTDTQYF. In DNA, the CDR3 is TGTGCCAGCTCACACGGGAGGGGTCCGCGGACAGATACGCAGTATTTT.

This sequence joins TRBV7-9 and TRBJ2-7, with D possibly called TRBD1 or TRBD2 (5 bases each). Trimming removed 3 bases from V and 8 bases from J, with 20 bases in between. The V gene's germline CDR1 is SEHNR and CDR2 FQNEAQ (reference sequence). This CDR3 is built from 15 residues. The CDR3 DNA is TGTGCCAGCAGCTTTACTGAGACAGAGGGTCGTCAGCAGTACTTC. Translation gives CASSFTETEGRQQYF.

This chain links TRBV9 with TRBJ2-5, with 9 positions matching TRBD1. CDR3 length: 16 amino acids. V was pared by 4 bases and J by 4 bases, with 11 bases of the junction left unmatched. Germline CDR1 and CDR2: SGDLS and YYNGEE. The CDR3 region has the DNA TGTGCCAGCAGCCCTTCTCCCGGACAGGGGTCAGAGACCCAGTACTTC. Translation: CASSPSPGQGSETQYF.

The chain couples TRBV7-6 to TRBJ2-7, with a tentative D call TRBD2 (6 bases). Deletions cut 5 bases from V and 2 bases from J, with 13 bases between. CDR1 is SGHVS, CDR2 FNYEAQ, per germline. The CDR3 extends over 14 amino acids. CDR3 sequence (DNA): TGTGCCAGCAGCGTCGGGACTTACCCCTACGAGCAGTACTTC. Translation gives CASSVGTYPYEQYF. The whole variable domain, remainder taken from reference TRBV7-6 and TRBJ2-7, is GAGVSQSPRYKVTKRGQDVALRCDPISGHVSLYWYRQALGQGPEFLTYFNYEAQQDKSGLPNDRFSAERPEGSISTLTIQRTEQRDSAMYRCASSVGTYPYEQYFGPGTRLTVT.

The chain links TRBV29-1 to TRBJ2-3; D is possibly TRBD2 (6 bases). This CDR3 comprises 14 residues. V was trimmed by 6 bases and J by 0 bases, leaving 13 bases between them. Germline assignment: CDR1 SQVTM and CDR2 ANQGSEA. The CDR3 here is CSVALATSTDTQYF. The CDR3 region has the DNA TGCAGCGTCGCTCTAGCGACTAGCACAGATACGCAGTATTTT.

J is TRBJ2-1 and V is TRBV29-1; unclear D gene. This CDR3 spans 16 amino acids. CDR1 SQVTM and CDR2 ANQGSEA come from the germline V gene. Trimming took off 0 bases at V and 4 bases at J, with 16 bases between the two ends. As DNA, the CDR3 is TGCAGCGTTGAAGATGGTGTAGTGGGCAGATACAATGAGCAGTTCTTC. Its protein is CSVEDGVVGRYNEQFF.

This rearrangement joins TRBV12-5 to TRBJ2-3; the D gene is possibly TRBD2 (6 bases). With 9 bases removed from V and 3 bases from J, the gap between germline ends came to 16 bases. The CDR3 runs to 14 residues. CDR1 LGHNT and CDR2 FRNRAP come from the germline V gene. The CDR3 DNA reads TGTGCTAGCGTCAGGGACTGGGGTACAGATACGCAGTATTTT. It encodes CASVRDWGTDTQYF.